These 22 T cell receptor beta chains were all obtained from the same sample, sequenced in a study of cytotoxic CD8 clonotypes in ibrutinib-treated CLL. Here immunoSEQ multiplex PCR was the method, and the copy in TCRdb shows in-frame clones only, minus some. The sample carries over 140,000 clones, more than 70% recorded once. This specimen was PBMCs, taken after 36 months of ibrutinib treatment. The receptors stem from a human donor with chronic lymphocytic leukemia.

The genes are TRBV25-1 and TRBJ2-2, with D tentatively TRBD2 (6 bases). The CDR3 loop spans 18 amino acids. The germline CDR1 and CDR2 sequences are MGHDK and SYGVNS. The germline V and J ends were trimmed by 0 bases and 5 bases, with 19 bases remaining between them. The CDR3: CASSEYGPSGEWTGELFF. The CDR3, as DNA: TGTGCCAGCAGTGAATATGGTCCTTCGGGGGAGTGGACCGGGGAGCTGTTTTTT. The entire variable domain, with the rest obtained from reference TRBV25-1 and TRBJ2-2, is as follows: EADIYQTPRYLVIGTGKKITLECSQTMGHDKMYWYQQDPGMELHLIHYSYGVNSTEKGDLSSESTVSRIRTEHFPLTLESARPSHTSQYLCASSEYGPSGEWTGELFFGEGSRLTVL.

The V and J genes are TRBV4-2 and TRBJ2-2; D gene uncertain. V gave up 5 bases and J gave up 5 bases, with 6 bases separating them. The CDR3 covers 12 residues. Germline lookup yields CDR1 LGHNA and CDR2 YNFKEQ. Written as DNA, the CDR3 is TGTGCCAGCAGCGAGCAGACCGGGGAGCTGTTTTTT. Its protein product is CASSEQTGELFF.

The genes are TRBV25-1 and TRBJ2-1, with 8 bases aligning to TRBD1. CDR1 is MGHDK, CDR2 SYGVNS, per germline. With V trimmed by 5 bases and J by 2 bases, 8 bases remained unmatched. This CDR3 region has 16 residues. The CDR3 here is CASSNPGQGAYNEQFF. CDR3 nucleotides: TGTGCCAGCAGTAACCCCGGACAGGGAGCCTACAATGAGCAGTTCTTC.

The J gene is TRBJ2-7, the V gene TRBV6-6; 7 nucleotides align to TRBD1. The CDR3 runs to 16 residues. V was pared by 3 bases and J by 2 bases, with 10 bases of the junction left unmatched. Germline CDR1 MNHNY, CDR2 SVGAGI (reference sequence). For the CDR3, the DNA is TGTGCCAGCAGTTATACAACGGGACAGTCAACCTACGAGCAGTACTTC. It codes for CASSYTTGQSTYEQYF.

The chain is built from TRBV2 and TRBJ1-6; 9 bases are a match to TRBD1. The germline CDR1 and CDR2 sequences are SNHLY and FYNNEI. V trimming: 5 bases; J trimming: 4 bases; junction bases outside the gene matches: 6. The CDR3 spans 16 residues. This CDR3 reads CASSTQGAGYNSPLHF. The CDR3 DNA follows: TGTGCCAGCAGTACACAGGGGGCGGGTTATAATTCACCCCTCCACTTT.

The gene calls are TRBV2 and TRBJ2-3, with 13 bases that match TRBD2. The CDR3 consists of 18 residues. V was clipped by 6 bases and J by 0 bases; unmatched bases: 9. The germline V gene encodes CDR1 SNHLY and CDR2 FYNNEI. Here the CDR3 DNA reads TGTGCCAGCAGCCCGGGACTAGCGGGGTTGACTAGCACAGATACGCAGTATTTT. Its translation is CASSPGLAGLTSTDTQYF.

In this sample, this clone turned up once. The gene calls are TRBV11-3 and TRBJ2-2; TRBD1 matches 9 bases. There are 16 residues in the CDR3. The V gene's germline CDR1 is SGHNT and CDR2 YENEEA. V was clipped by 1 base and J by 6 bases; unmatched bases: 6. The CDR3 sequence is CASSLVGQGLSGELFF. The CDR3 bases are TGTGCCAGCAGCTTAGTAGGACAGGGGCTTTCCGGGGAGCTGTTTTTT.

V usage is TRBV7-9 and J usage is TRBJ2-7; TRBD2 matches at 7 bases. Germline CDR1 is SEHNR and CDR2 is FQNEAQ (reference sequence). After removal of 0 bases from V and 7 bases from J, the junction contained 9 bases not matched to a gene. This CDR3 is built from 15 residues. The chain's CDR3 is CASSLAGLAVGEQYF. CDR3 DNA: TGTGCCAGCAGCTTAGCGGGGCTAGCGGTCGGAGAGCAGTACTTC.

This clone was seen a few times. The gene calls are TRBV27 and TRBJ2-7; no clear D. The CDR3 is made up of 13 amino acids. Germline CDR1 reads MNHEY; CDR2 reads SMNVEV (reference sequence). With 1 base removed from V and 4 bases from J, the gap between germline ends came to 8 bases. The CDR3 DNA follows: TGTGCCAGCAGTTTATTTCCAGCTTACGAGCAGTACTTC. Its translation: CASSLFPAYEQYF.

The J gene is TRBJ2-1, the V gene TRBV29-1, with 10 bases lining up with TRBD1. Germline CDR1 is SQVTM and CDR2 is ANQGSEA. The CDR3 is made up of 15 amino acids. The V gene end was trimmed by 3 bases and the J gene end by 7 bases; junction bases not matched to a gene: 9. This CDR3 is CSVEGRPDRGNEQFF. The CDR3 DNA reads TGCAGCGTTGAGGGGAGACCGGACAGGGGGAATGAGCAGTTCTTC.

The chain couples TRBV2 to TRBJ1-1, with D possibly matching TRBD1 (5 bases). V dropped 8 bases and J dropped 3 bases, with 13 bases sitting between them. In germline, CDR1 is SNHLY, CDR2 FYNNEI. The CDR3 runs to 13 residues. Here the CDR3 DNA reads TGTGCCAGCTTCGCGGACACTGACACTGAAGCTTTCTTT. The encoded protein is CASFADTDTEAFF.

This clone was counted a single time. The rearrangement links TRBV25-1 to TRBJ2-5, with a possible D match to TRBD1 (6 bases). Germline CDR1 reads MGHDK; CDR2 reads SYGVNS. Deletions cut 3 bases from V and 7 bases from J, with 21 bases between. This CDR3 is built from 16 residues. The CDR3 region is CASSETGQSHHGTQYF. The CDR3 nucleotides read TGTGCCAGCAGTGAGACCGGACAGAGCCACCATGGGACCCAGTACTTC.

The V gene is TRBV5-1, the J gene TRBJ2-2, with 8 bases identical to TRBD2. CDR1 is SGHRS, CDR2 YFSETQ, per germline. J lost 6 bases, V lost 0 bases, and 4 bases had no gene match. The CDR3 has 15 amino acids. The CDR3 nucleotides are TGCGCCAGCAGCTTGGTCGGGGGGGCCCCCGGGGAGCTGTTTTTT. Translating gives CASSLVGGAPGELFF.

V gene TRBV7-9 combines with J gene TRBJ2-1, with 12 bases that match TRBD2. Unmatched junction bases numbered 7, after V lost 2 bases and J lost 8 bases. The germline CDR1 and CDR2 sequences are SEHNR and FQNEAQ (reference sequence). The CDR3 is made up of 16 amino acids. The CDR3 region has the DNA TGTGCCAGCAGCTTATTTTCTAGCGGGAGGGCCTATGAGCAGTTCTTC. Its translation: CASSLFSSGRAYEQFF.

The CDR3 loop reads CASRSGTVKNIQYF. The CDR3 DNA reads as TGTGCCAGCAGGTCCGGGACTGTCAAAAACATTCAGTACTTC. The gene calls are TRBV2 and TRBJ2-4; a possible D gene is TRBD2 (6 bases). With 6 bases removed from V and 3 bases from J, the gap between germline ends came to 12 bases. CDR3 size: 14 residues. CDR1 and CDR2 from the germline V gene are SNHLY and FYNNEI.

The chain combines TRBV2 with TRBJ1-2, with TRBD1 identical over 8 bases. The V segment lost 6 bases and the J segment 5 bases; nucleotides outside the gene matches: 8. The CDR3 extends over 14 amino acids. In germline, CDR1 is SNHLY, CDR2 FYNNEI. The CDR3 spells CASSGQGGSYGYTF. CDR3 nucleotides: TGTGCCAGCAGCGGACAGGGTGGGAGTTATGGCTACACCTTC.

V gene TRBV5-1 combines with J gene TRBJ2-6; D is unclear. Germline V lookup: CDR1 SGHRS, CDR2 YFSETQ. V shed 2 bases and J shed 0 bases, with 9 bases lying between them. This CDR3 has 16 residues. The CDR3 DNA reads TGCGCCAGCAGCTTTTCGGAAGCCTCTGGGGCCAACGTCCTGACTTTC. Amino acids: CASSFSEASGANVLTF. The full variable domain, rest sourced from reference TRBV5-1 and TRBJ2-6, is KAGVTQTPRYLIKTRGQQVTLSCSPISGHRSVSWYQQTPGQGLQFLFEYFSETQRNKGNFPGRFSGRQFSNSRSEMNVSTLELGDSALYLCASSFSEASGANVLTFGAGSRLTVL.

The chain combines TRBV7-9 with TRBJ1-2; 10 positions match TRBD1. The CDR3 covers 13 residues. V trimming: 5 bases; J trimming: 5 bases; junction bases outside the gene matches: 2. Germline V lookup: CDR1 SEHNR, CDR2 FQNEAQ (reference sequence). The CDR3 DNA sequence: TGTGCCAGCAGCCCGGGACAGGGGTATGGCTACACCTTC. Translating gives CASSPGQGYGYTF.

The chain couples TRBV10-3 to TRBJ1-2; D remains unclear. Per germline, CDR1 ENHRY and CDR2 SYGVKD. Trimming took 4 bases from V and 5 from J, leaving 17 bases between them. This CDR3 region has 15 residues. The CDR3 protein is CAISVMAMTSYGYTF. CDR3 coding DNA: TGTGCCATCAGTGTAATGGCCATGACTTCGTATGGCTACACCTTC.

About this clone itself: One end of the junction is discordant with germline, which a read error may explain. V is TRBV20-1 and J is TRBJ1-6, with D hard to call. Per the germline V gene, CDR1 is DFQATT and CDR2 is SNEGSKA (reference sequence). The CDR3 loop spans 11 amino acids. The CDR3 nucleotides are TGCAGTGCCAGAGAGAATTCACCCCTCCACTTT. It is translated as CSARENSPLHF.

The chain combines TRBV9 with TRBJ2-1; 15 bases are shared with TRBD2. The germline gives CDR1 SGDLS, CDR2 YYNGEE. The CDR3 is made up of 16 amino acids. With 2 bases clipped from V and 7 bases from J, the junction kept 4 bases outside the gene matches. The CDR3 coding sequence is TGTGCCAGCAGCGTGGGGACTAGCGGGAGGTTAAATGAGCAGTTCTTC. It encodes CASSVGTSGRLNEQFF.

A single count supports this clone. This rearrangement joins TRBV18 to TRBJ2-5; D perhaps matches TRBD1 (6 bases). The CDR3 consists of 13 residues. Germline CDR1 is KGHSH and CDR2 is LQKENI. V lost 2 bases and J lost 9, with 13 bases in between. CDR3 sequence: CASSPRAPGAQYF. CDR3 bases: TGTGCCAGCTCACCAAGGGCCCCAGGGGCCCAGTACTTC.